The T cell receptor beta chain under discussion was sequenced for a study of response to subunit inactivated influenza vaccine. This clonotype was seen many times. Trimming left V 6 bases short and J 8 bases short, with 18 bases between. The CDR3 has 13 residues. Germline lookup yields CDR1 SQVTM and CDR2 ANQGSEA. From the RT-PCR reads, TCRdb called clonotypes with MiXCR, one entry per CDR3 protein. The data show hundreds of thousands of distinct CDR3 sequences, about 11% seen once. The same sample was also studied in work on T cells expressing NK-cell markers. This second study notes: It was by 5'RACE template switching with UMIs that TCR beta cDNA was made. Sorted CD3+CD56-NKG2C+, CD3+CD56+NKG2C- and CD3+CD56+NKG2C+ T cells were the source of the TCR beta repertoires. Of eight sequenced donors, seven were HCMV-seropositive and one HCMV-seronegative. Several donors likewise had their CD3+CD56-NKG2C+ fraction led by these clonotypes.

The source was PBMCs from blood, collected on the day of vaccination. This TCR came from a man in his fifties who received an inactivated influenza vaccine. The chain recombines TRBV29-1 with TRBJ2-3; TRBD2 is a possible D gene (7 bases). The CDR3 bases are TGCAGCGTCGAGGGGGGGGCCACGCGTACGCAGTATTTT. Translated: CSVEGGATRTQYF.